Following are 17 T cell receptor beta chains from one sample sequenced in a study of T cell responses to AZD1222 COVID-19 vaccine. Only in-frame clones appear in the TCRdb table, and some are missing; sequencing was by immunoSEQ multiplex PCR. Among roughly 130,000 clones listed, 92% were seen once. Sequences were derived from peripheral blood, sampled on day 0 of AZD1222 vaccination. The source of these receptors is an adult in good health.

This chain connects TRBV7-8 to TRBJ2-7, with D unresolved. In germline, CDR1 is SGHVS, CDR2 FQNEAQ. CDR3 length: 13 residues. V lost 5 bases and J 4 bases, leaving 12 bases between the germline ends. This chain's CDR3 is CASSLGLGYEQYV. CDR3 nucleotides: TGTGCCAGCAGCCTGGGCTTGGGGTACGAGCAGTACGTC.

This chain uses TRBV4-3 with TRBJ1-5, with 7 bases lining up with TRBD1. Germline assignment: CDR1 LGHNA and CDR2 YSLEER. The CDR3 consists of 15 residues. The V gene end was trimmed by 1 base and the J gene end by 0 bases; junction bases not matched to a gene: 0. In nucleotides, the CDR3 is TGCGCCAGCAGCCAAGGGACAGGTAGCAATCAGCCCCAGCATTTT. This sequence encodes CASSQGTGSNQPQHF.

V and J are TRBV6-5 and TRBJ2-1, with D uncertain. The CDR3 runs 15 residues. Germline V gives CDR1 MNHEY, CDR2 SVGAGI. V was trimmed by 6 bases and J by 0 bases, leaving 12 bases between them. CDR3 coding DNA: TGTGCCAGCAGCCTCGGAGCGAGCTCCTACAATGAGCAGTTCTTC. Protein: CASSLGASSYNEQFF.

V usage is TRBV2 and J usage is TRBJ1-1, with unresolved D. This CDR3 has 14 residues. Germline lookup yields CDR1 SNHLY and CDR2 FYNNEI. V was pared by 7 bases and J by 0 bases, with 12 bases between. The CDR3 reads CASIGVGMNTEAFF. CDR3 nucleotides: TGTGCCAGCATTGGGGTAGGGATGAACACTGAAGCTTTCTTT. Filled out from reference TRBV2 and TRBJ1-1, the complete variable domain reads EPEVTQTPSHQVTQMGQEVILRCVPISNHLYFYWYRQILGQKVEFLVSFYNNEISEKSEIFDDQFSVERPDGSNFTLKIRSTKLEDSAMYFCASIGVGMNTEAFFGQGTRLTVV.

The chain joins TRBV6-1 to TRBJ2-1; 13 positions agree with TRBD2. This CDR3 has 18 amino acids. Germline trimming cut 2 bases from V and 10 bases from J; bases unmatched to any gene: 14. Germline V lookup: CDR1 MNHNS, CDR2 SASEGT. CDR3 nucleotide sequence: TGTGCCAGCAGTGAACCCCGTTTACTAGCGGGGGGGCCCTGGGAGCAGTTCTTC. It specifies CASSEPRLLAGGPWEQFF.

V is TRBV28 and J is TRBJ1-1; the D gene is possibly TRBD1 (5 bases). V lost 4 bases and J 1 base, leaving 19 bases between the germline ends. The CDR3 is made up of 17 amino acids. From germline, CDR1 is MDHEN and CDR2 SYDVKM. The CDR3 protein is CASSSGVGRRKNTEAFF. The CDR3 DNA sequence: TGTGCCAGCAGTTCGGGGGTGGGCAGAAGAAAGAACACTGAAGCTTTCTTT.

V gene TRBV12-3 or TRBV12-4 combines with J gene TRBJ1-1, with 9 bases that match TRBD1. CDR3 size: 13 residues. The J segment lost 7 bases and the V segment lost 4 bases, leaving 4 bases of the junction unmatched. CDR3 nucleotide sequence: TGTGCCAGCAGTTCCGACAGGGGGTTTGAAGCTTTCTTT. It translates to CASSSDRGFEAFF.

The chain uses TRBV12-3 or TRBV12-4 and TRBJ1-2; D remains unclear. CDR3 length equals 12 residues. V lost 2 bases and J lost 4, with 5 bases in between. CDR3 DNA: TGTGCCAGCAGTTTAACGGCCTATGGCTACACCTTC. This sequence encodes CASSLTAYGYTF.

CDR3 loop: CAISDLHKDKYNEQFF. The CDR3 DNA is TGTGCCATCAGTGACCTACATAAGGACAAATACAATGAGCAGTTCTTC. V and J are TRBV10-3 and TRBJ2-1, with TRBD1 as a possible D gene (5 bases). Looked up from germline, CDR1 is ENHRY and CDR2 is SYGVKD. The germline V and J ends were trimmed by 3 bases and 4 bases, with 16 bases remaining between them. CDR3 length: 16 amino acids.

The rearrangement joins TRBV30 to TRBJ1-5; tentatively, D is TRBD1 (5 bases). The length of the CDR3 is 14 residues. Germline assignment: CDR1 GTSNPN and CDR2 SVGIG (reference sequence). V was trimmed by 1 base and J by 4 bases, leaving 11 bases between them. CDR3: CAWSGIQENQPQHF. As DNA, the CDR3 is TGTGCCTGGAGTGGGATACAGGAAAATCAGCCCCAGCATTTT.

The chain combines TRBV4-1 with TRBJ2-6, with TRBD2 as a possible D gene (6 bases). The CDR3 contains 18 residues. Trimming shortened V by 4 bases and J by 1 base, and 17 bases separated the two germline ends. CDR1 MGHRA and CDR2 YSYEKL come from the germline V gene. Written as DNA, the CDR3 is TGCGCCAGCAGCCCTCCTGGACTAAAAGCTTCTGGGGCCAACGTCCTGACTTTC. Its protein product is CASSPPGLKASGANVLTF.

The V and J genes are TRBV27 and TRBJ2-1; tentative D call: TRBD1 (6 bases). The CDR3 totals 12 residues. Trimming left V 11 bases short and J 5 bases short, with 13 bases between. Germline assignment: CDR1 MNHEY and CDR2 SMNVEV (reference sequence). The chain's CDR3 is CAPWTADNEQFF. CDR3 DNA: TGTGCCCCTTGGACAGCAGACAATGAGCAGTTCTTC.

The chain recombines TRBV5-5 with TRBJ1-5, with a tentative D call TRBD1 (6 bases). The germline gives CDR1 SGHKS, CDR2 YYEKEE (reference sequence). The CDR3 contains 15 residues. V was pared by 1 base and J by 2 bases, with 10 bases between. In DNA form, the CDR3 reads TGTGCCAGCAGCTTGTCCAGGGGCGGCAATCAGCCCCAGCATTTT. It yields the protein CASSLSRGGNQPQHF.

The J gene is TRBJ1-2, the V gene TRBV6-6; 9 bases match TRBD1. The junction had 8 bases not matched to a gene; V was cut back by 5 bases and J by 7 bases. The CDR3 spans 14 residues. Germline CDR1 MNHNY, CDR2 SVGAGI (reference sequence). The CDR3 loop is CASSRGQGMSGYTF. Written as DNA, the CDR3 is TGTGCCAGCAGTCGCGGACAGGGGATGAGTGGCTACACCTTC.

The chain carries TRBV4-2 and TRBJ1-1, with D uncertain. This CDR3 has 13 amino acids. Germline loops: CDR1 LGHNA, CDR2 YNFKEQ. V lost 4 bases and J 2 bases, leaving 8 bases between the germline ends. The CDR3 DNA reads TGTGCCAGCAGCCCCGGGCTTAACACTGAAGCTTTCTTT. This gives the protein CASSPGLNTEAFF.

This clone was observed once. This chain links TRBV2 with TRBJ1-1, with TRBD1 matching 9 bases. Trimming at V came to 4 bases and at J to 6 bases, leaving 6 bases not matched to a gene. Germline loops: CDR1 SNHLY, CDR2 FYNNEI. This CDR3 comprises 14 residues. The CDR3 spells CASSARTGVAEAFF. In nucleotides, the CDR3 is TGTGCCAGCAGTGCCCGGACAGGGGTGGCTGAAGCTTTCTTT.

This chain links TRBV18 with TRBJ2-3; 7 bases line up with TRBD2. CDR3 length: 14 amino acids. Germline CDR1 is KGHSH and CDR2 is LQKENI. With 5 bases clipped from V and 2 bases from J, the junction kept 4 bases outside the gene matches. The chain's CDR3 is CASSETSPTDTQYF. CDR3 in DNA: TGTGCCAGCTCAGAGACTAGCCCCACAGATACGCAGTATTTT. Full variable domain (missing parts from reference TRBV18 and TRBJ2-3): NAGVMQNPRHLVRRRGQEARLRCSPMKGHSHVYWYRQLPEEGLKFMVYLQKENIIDESGMPKERFSAEFPKEGPSILRIQQVVRGDSAAYFCASSETSPTDTQYFGPGTRLTVL.